This is a list of T cell receptor beta chains from one sample in a study of blood T cell repertoires in COVID-19. Sequencing was performed with immunoSEQ multiplex PCR; in TCRdb, only in-frame clones are kept and a portion is missing. The sample records approximately 58,000 clones, 81% being singletons. Sequencing was performed on peripheral blood. These receptors originate from a man aged 60 to 69 with COVID-19, enrolled during active disease. Each CDR3 is given without its conserved first and last residue. Size tells how often a clone was seen (once, few, many) or the class of an expanded clone, and some rows leave it out.

j_gene: TRBJ1-2
v_gene: TRBV29-1
abundance: -
CDR3aa: SVPRDRDYGYT

j_gene: TRBJ1-5
v_gene: TRBV6-5
abundance: once
CDR3aa: ASSYGDRGQPQH

j_gene: TRBJ2-3
v_gene: TRBV15
abundance: -
CDR3aa: ATSRELTSGGSTDTQY

j_gene: TRBJ2-7
v_gene: TRBV11-3
abundance: -
CDR3aa: ASSLSGAGGRPVY

j_gene: TRBJ1-5
v_gene: TRBV6-5
abundance: -
CDR3aa: ASSGQPSNQPQH

j_gene: TRBJ1-4
v_gene: TRBV5-1
abundance: -
CDR3aa: ASSLTGPNEKLF

j_gene: TRBJ1-1
v_gene: TRBV6-2/TRBV6-3
abundance: -
CDR3aa: ASSYPRNTEAF

j_gene: TRBJ2-5
v_gene: TRBV4-1
abundance: -
CDR3aa: ASSHGQVISEETQY

j_gene: TRBJ2-5
v_gene: TRBV6-5
abundance: -
CDR3aa: ASSSTQETQY

j_gene: TRBJ1-1
v_gene: TRBV7-9
abundance: -
CDR3aa: ASSTPGARTEAF

j_gene: TRBJ1-5
v_gene: TRBV6-2/TRBV6-3
abundance: -
CDR3aa: ASSYAPGTVGMSQPQH

j_gene: TRBJ1-4
v_gene: TRBV18
abundance: -
CDR3aa: ASSPREGQYNEKLF

j_gene: TRBJ2-2
v_gene: TRBV6-4
abundance: -
CDR3aa: ASSPAAGLTGELF

j_gene: TRBJ2-1
v_gene: TRBV9
abundance: -
CDR3aa: ASSVAPGLANEQF

j_gene: TRBJ2-2
v_gene: TRBV25-1
abundance: -
CDR3aa: ASSETTANTGELF

j_gene: TRBJ2-7
v_gene: TRBV7-9
abundance: -
CDR3aa: ASSPSRGEQY

j_gene: TRBJ2-7
v_gene: TRBV5-6
abundance: -
CDR3aa: ASSWGSGGDYEQY

j_gene: TRBJ2-1
v_gene: TRBV13
abundance: -
CDR3aa: ASTLLGSSGGRIEQF

j_gene: TRBJ2-5
v_gene: TRBV5-1
abundance: -
CDR3aa: ASSLEGAAMTQY

j_gene: TRBJ2-3
v_gene: TRBV10-3
abundance: few
CDR3aa: ATYRDRSTDTQY

j_gene: TRBJ2-1
v_gene: TRBV7-2
abundance: -
CDR3aa: ASGTGTSGDNEQF

j_gene: TRBJ1-2
v_gene: TRBV7-9
abundance: -
CDR3aa: ASSSRGYGYT

j_gene: TRBJ1-2
v_gene: TRBV20-1
abundance: few
CDR3aa: SAPGRGGYT

j_gene: TRBJ1-5
v_gene: TRBV15
abundance: -
CDR3aa: ATTTAFNQPQH

j_gene: TRBJ2-5
v_gene: TRBV7-2
abundance: -
CDR3aa: ASSPRALAGVFQETQY

j_gene: TRBJ2-7
v_gene: TRBV9
abundance: -
CDR3aa: ASSAPGTGTHEQY

j_gene: TRBJ1-2
v_gene: TRBV19
abundance: -
CDR3aa: ASSPEDGRYYGYT

j_gene: TRBJ2-7
v_gene: TRBV5-1
abundance: -
CDR3aa: ASSLETSGKVGEQY

j_gene: TRBJ1-2
v_gene: TRBV30
abundance: -
CDR3aa: AWSDRAHYGYT

j_gene: TRBJ2-1
v_gene: TRBV7-8
abundance: -
CDR3aa: ASSLEAELSYNEQF

j_gene: TRBJ2-5
v_gene: TRBV10-3
abundance: -
CDR3aa: AVGLGEGARKETQY

j_gene: TRBJ2-5
v_gene: TRBV5-1
abundance: -
CDR3aa: ASSLPGAEEETQY

j_gene: TRBJ2-5
v_gene: TRBV11-2
abundance: -
CDR3aa: ASSLQRGDQETQY

j_gene: TRBJ1-5
v_gene: TRBV19
abundance: -
CDR3aa: ASRPGQVHNQPQH

j_gene: TRBJ2-2
v_gene: TRBV7-9
abundance: once
CDR3aa: ASSSQTGLDTGELF

j_gene: TRBJ1-1
v_gene: TRBV5-1
abundance: -
CDR3aa: ASSAPTGNTEAF

j_gene: TRBJ1-5
v_gene: TRBV15
abundance: -
CDR3aa: ATSQALGLGQPQH

j_gene: TRBJ1-2
v_gene: TRBV9
abundance: -
CDR3aa: ASRDRDNGYT

j_gene: TRBJ1-2
v_gene: TRBV5-1
abundance: -
CDR3aa: ASSEVSGGYT

j_gene: TRBJ2-1
v_gene: TRBV19
abundance: -
CDR3aa: ASIPDRSSYNEQF

j_gene: TRBJ1-6
v_gene: TRBV6-6
abundance: -
CDR3aa: ASSFGTNNSPLH